This TCR beta chain comes out of a study of T cells in Graves' hyperthyroidism and ophthalmopathy. This clonotype has more than one count but fewer than ten. What it binds is unknown. Researchers amplified the TCR beta CDR3 regions from RNA transcripts. The HTBI primer set was used in a first-round RT-PCR of the TCR CDR3. Each CDR3 protein is one row after TCRdb ran MiXCR on the multiplex PCR reads. The sample includes approximately 600,000 distinct CDR3 sequences, less than 25% seen only once; the top ten take over 30%. Study conclusions and caveats: Blood also contained most expanded thyroid clonotypes above 0.001.

This receptor was identified in a man aged 25-45 years with Graves' ophthalmopathy. The sequenced sample consisted of blood.

CDR3 sequence reads: CASSQERTSGSYEQYF. The CDR3 bases are TGCGCCAGCAGCCAGGAACGGACGAGCGGCTCCTACGAGCAGTACTTC. The chain couples TRBV4-1 to TRBJ2-7; TRBD2 is a possible D gene (5 bases). The CDR3 runs to 16 residues. Germline CDR1 is MGHRA and CDR2 is YSYEKL. V lost 3 bases to trimming and J lost 0 bases, with 15 bases between them.